This T cell receptor (beta chain) derives from a study of vaccination effects on CD4 cells after COVID-19. The V end was cut by 3 bases, the J end by 5 bases, with 14 bases between. The CDR3 is 14 amino acids. The germline CDR1 and CDR2 sequences are SGDLS and YYNGEE. This clone was seen once. Antigen unknown. Clones were read by immunoSEQ multiplex PCR, and TCRdb kept only the in-frame ones, dropping some. This sample yields some 30,000 clones, of which approximately 70% are seen a single time; about 15% belongs to the top ten. Pools of viral peptides were used by the ViraFEST assay to expand antigen-specific CD4+ T cells ahead of sequencing. Culture proceeded for approximately 10 days, and CD4+ T cells were then isolated. Two-dose vaccination with either BNT162b2 or mRNA-1273 was given to the participants. Each well held about 2 million PBMC cultured with about 9.1 ug/ml peptides and 9.5 to 10 IU/ml IL-2.

V gene TRBV9 combines with J gene TRBJ2-5, with D possibly TRBD1 on 5 matching bases. This material consisted of CD4+ T cells from PBMCs cultured with HCoV-229E spike peptides, taken after COVID-19 vaccination. The TCR was taken from a human donor who received a COVID-19 vaccine. The CDR3 sequence: CASSGKQGRETQYF. DNA for the CDR3: TGTGCCAGCAGCGGCAAGCAGGGTCGGGAGACCCAGTACTTC.